The rows below give T cell receptor beta chains drawn from one sample of a study of blood T cell repertoires in COVID-19. Profiling relied on immunoSEQ multiplex PCR, and the TCRdb table lists in-frame clones only, not all of them. The sample carries 91,000 or so clones, around nine tenths recorded once. Sequencing was done on a sample of peripheral blood. The receptors stem from a woman aged 45-65 years in a cohort sampled during active COVID-19. The CDR3 runs from the conserved cysteine through the conserved F or W. D genes are given only for firm matches. Rows give clone size only sometimes, using once, few, many, or a class for an expanded clone.

d_gene,abundance,j_gene,v_gene,CDR3nt,CDR3aa
TRBD2,once,TRBJ2-7,TRBV4-2,TGTGCCAGCAGCCAAGCTGTTAGCGGGGGGAGGTACGAGCAGTACTTC,CASSQAVSGGRYEQYF
TRBD1,-,TRBJ2-7,TRBV28,TGTGCCAGCAGTTTATGGGACAGGGCCCACGAGCAGTACTTC,CASSLWDRAHEQYF
TRBD1,-,TRBJ2-3,TRBV28,TGTGCCAGCAGTACCCCCGGGACAGGGAGGGATACGCAGTATTTT,CASSTPGTGRDTQYF
-,-,TRBJ1-1,TRBV12-3/TRBV12-4,TGTGCCAGCACTACAGTGAACACTGAAGCTTTCTTT,CASTTVNTEAFF
-,-,TRBJ2-1,TRBV19,TGTGCCAGTCGGCGGATGAGCTCCTACAATGAGCAGTTCTTC,CASRRMSSYNEQFF
-,-,TRBJ1-5,TRBV5-6,TGTGCCAGCAGCTTGAGAGGGCCGAGCAATCAGCCCCAGCATTTT,CASSLRGPSNQPQHF
TRBD2,once,TRBJ2-7,TRBV4-2,TGTGCCAGCAGCCAAGGGACGGGAGGGCCCTACGAGCAGTACTTC,CASSQGTGGPYEQYF
-,-,TRBJ1-3,TRBV6-5,TGTGCCAGCAGGTCTCAGGCAGTCTCTGGAAACACCATATATTTT,CASRSQAVSGNTIYF
-,-,TRBJ1-6,TRBV6-5,TGTGCCAGCAGAAGAGGGGGACAAAATTCACCCCTCCACTTT,CASRRGGQNSPLHF
-,-,TRBJ1-2,TRBV10-3,TGTGCCACCAGAGGGGAGGCTAACTATGGCTACACCTTC,CATRGEANYGYTF
TRBD1,once,TRBJ1-1,TRBV6-4,TGTGCCAGCAGTCCCTCTTTGGAACAGGGGCTCTCGGGGGCTTTCTTT,CASSPSLEQGLSGAFF
-,-,TRBJ1-2,TRBV12-5,TGTGCTAGTGGTCGCGACAGCTATGGCTACACCTTC,CASGRDSYGYTF
-,-,TRBJ2-2,TRBV11-1,TGTGCCAGCAGCTCCCGACTCACCGGGGAGCTGTTTTTT,CASSSRLTGELFF
TRBD1,-,TRBJ2-7,TRBV2,TGTGCCAGCAGGTGGGACAGGAGCTCCTACGAGCAGTACTTC,CASRWDRSSYEQYF
TRBD1,-,TRBJ1-4,TRBV9,TGTGCCAGCAGCGTATCAGGGACAGGGCATGAAAAACTGTTTTTT,CASSVSGTGHEKLFF
TRBD1,-,TRBJ1-5,TRBV30,TGTGCCTGGGACAGGGAATCCAATCAGCCCCAGCATTTT,CAWDRESNQPQHF
TRBD2,-,TRBJ2-1,TRBV11-3,TGTGCCAGCAGCCCAGGGTGGACTAGCGGGAGTCACAATGAGCAGTTCTTC,CASSPGWTSGSHNEQFF
TRBD1,-,TRBJ2-7,TRBV7-9,TGTGCCAGCATTTCCGACAGGGCCAGCTCCTACGAGCAGTACTTC,CASISDRASSYEQYF
-,-,TRBJ1-2,TRBV13,TGTGCCAGCAGCTTAGGCCGGACACGGCTCGCTAACTATGGCTACACCTTC,CASSLGRTRLANYGYTF
TRBD2,few,TRBJ2-2,TRBV7-3,TGTGCCAGCAGAATTAGCGGGAGAGCCGGGGAGCTGTTTTTT,CASRISGRAGELFF